This TCR beta chain comes out of a study of tissue T cells after allogeneic stem cell transplantation. Note on this clone: Its antigen is currently unknown. The gene symbols are mouse symbols. The CDR3 end lies 1 residue beyond the end of the read and is filled in from the germline J gene.

Study-wide results and caveats: Anatomically similar tissues had similar TCR repertoires within each patient. Motif-based clustering found tissue-specific repertoire signatures shared across patients, though few clones were shared. Only a limited share of tissue TCRs appeared in blood or spleen.

Time point of the sample: mouse harvest day 7 after allogeneic transplant. Each mouse received 10^7 T-cell-depleted marrow cells plus 10^6 splenic CD5+ T cells by tail vein. Tissues came from B6→BALB/c major-mismatch GVHD mice at day 7 or 14. TCRdb keeps only in-frame clones here, not all; method: immunoSEQ multiplex PCR. The data show some 7,000 clones, about half seen once. Germline V lookup: CDR1 SGHSN, CDR2 HYEKVE. The V gene lost 4 bases and the J gene lost 1 base, with 7 bases spanning the gap. CDR3 size: 13 residues. The specimen was lymph node tissue. The rearrangement links TRBV12-1 to TRBJ1-3; D perhaps matches TRBD1 (5 bases). The TCR sequence derives from a female BALB/c mouse given C57BL/6 T cells with graft-versus-host disease after an allogeneic hematopoietic cell transplant. CDR3 protein: CASSRQSGNTLYF. The CDR3 DNA, read in part, is TGTGCCAGCTCCAGACAGTCTGGAAATACGCTCTAT.